This T cell receptor (beta chain) was captured in a study of OX40 agonist ivuxolimab in advanced cancers. Study as a whole: Given to patients was ivuxolimab, an agonistic anti-OX40 (CD134) antibody. Earlier anti-PD-1, anti-PD-L1 or anti-CTLA-4 therapy was permitted; around 40% had received some.

Study-wide results and limits: Certain nonresponders additionally had low normalized T-cell clonal expansion. The study did not work out the antigen specificity of the expanded peripheral T cells.

This clone is a singleton in its sample. Antigen: not known. This CDR3 has 14 residues. CDR1 and CDR2 (germline): SGHRS, YFSETQ. Trimming pared 0 bases from V and 7 bases from J, leaving 13 bases between. Produced via immunoSEQ multiplex PCR; TCRdb's table is partial and in-frame only. Of some 39,000 clones in the sample, 70% to 90% were seen once. The sequence derives from an adult with an advanced solid tumor such as melanoma, head and neck, liver or kidney cancer. The specimen comprised CD4+ or CD8+ T cells sorted from blood, sampled in a trial of the OX40 agonist ivuxolimab. The J gene is TRBJ1-2, the V gene TRBV5-1, with D perhaps matching TRBD1 (5 bases). CDR3 sequence (DNA): TGCGCCAGCAGCTTGGGTGGAGGGGAATCTGGCTACACCTTC. Translating gives CASSLGGGESGYTF.